The text below deals with one T cell receptor (beta chain). Its specificity is not known. Over several immunoSEQ plates, each subset's genomic DNA was distributed in even portions. The data were produced by immunoSEQ multiplex PCR, yet TCRdb's version contains in-frame clones alone and is incomplete. The sample lists approximately 1,500,000 clones, roughly 96% occurring once. Germline-derived CDR1 and CDR2 are SGHRS and YFSETQ. The trim removed 1 base at V and 6 bases at J, leaving 8 bases unmatched. The CDR3 has 15 amino acids. Free of recent acute infections or vaccinations, the donors were healthy HIV-negative adults. The source of the sample is a study of shared clonotypes between healthy human individuals. Study-wide results and caveats: It was only blood that was sampled, and tissue repertoires likely differ.

The rearrangement links TRBV5-1 to TRBJ2-7; TRBD1 agrees at 9 bases. The receptor's source is a man younger than 40 in good health. Sequenced: naive CD4+ T cells sorted from blood. Sample subset: CD45RA+ positively selected. CDR3 coding DNA: TGCGCCAGCAGCTTGAATACAGGGGGCTTGGGCGAGCAGTACTTC. This translates into CASSLNTGGLGEQYF.